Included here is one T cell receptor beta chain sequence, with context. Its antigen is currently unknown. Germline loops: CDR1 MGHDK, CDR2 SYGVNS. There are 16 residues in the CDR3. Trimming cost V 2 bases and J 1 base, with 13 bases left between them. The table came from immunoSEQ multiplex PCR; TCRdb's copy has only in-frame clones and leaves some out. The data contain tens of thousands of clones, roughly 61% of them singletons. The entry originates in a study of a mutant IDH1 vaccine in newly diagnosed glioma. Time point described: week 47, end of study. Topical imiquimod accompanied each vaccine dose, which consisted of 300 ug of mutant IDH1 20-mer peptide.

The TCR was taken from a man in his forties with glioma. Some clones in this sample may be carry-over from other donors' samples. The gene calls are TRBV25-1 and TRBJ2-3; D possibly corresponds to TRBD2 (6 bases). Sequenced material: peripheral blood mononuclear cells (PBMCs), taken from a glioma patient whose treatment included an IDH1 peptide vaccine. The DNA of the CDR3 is TGTGCCAGCAGTGAAGGTGGGCGGGGCCGCACAGATACGCAGTATTTT. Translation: CASSEGGRGRTDTQYF. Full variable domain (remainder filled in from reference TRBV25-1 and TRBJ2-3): EADIYQTPRYLVIGTGKKITLECSQTMGHDKMYWYQQDPGMELHLIHYSYGVNSTEKGDLSSESTVSRIRTEHFPLTLESARPSHTSQYLCASSEGGRGRTDTQYFGPGTRLTVL.